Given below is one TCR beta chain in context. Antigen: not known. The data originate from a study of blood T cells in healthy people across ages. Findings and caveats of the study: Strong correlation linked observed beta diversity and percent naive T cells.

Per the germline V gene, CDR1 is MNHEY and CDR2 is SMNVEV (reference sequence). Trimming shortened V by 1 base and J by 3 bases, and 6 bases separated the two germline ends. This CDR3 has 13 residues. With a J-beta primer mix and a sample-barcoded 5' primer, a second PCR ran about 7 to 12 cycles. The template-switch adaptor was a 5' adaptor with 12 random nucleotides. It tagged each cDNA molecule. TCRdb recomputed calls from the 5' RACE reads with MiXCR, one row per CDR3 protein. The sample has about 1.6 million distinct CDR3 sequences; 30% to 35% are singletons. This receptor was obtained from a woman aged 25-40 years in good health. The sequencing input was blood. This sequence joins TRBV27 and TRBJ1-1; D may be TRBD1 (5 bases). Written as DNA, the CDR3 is TGTGCCAGCAGTTTATTAGGGGACACTGAAGCTTTCTTT. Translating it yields CASSLLGDTEAFF.